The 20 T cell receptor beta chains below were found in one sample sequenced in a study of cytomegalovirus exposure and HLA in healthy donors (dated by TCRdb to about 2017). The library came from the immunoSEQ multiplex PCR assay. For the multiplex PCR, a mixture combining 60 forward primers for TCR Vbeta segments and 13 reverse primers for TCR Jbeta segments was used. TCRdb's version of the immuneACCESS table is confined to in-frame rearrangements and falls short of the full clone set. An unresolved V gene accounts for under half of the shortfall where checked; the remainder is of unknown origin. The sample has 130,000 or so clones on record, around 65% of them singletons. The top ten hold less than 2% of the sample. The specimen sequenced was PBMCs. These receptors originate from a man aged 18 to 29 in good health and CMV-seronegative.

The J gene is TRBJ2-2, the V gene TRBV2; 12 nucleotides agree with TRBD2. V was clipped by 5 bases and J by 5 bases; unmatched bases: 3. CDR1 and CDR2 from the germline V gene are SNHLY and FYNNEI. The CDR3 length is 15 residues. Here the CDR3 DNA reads TGTGCCAGCAGTCGGACTAGCGGGGTTACCGGGGAGCTGTTTTTT. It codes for CASSRTSGVTGELFF.

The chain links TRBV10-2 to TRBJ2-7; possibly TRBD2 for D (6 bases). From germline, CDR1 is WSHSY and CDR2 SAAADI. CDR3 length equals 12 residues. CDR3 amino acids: CATRTGDYEQYF. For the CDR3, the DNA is TGCGCAACGAGGACGGGGGACTACGAGCAGTACTTC.

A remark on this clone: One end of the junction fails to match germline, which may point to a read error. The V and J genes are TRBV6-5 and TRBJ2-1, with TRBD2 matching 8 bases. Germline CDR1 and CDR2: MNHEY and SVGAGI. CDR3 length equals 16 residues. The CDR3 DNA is TGTGCCTGCAGTTACTTGCGGGGGGCCTCCTACAATGAGCAGTTCTTC. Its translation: CACSYLRGASYNEQFF.

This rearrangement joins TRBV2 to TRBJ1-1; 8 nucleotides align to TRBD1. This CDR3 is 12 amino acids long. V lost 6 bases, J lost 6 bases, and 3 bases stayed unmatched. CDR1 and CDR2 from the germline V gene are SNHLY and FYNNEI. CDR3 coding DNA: TGTGCCAGCAGCGGACAGGGCCCTGAAGCTTTCTTT. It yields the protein CASSGQGPEAFF. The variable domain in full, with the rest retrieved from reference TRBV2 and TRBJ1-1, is EPEVTQTPSHQVTQMGQEVILRCVPISNHLYFYWYRQILGQKVEFLVSFYNNEISEKSEIFDDQFSVERPDGSNFTLKIRSTKLEDSAMYFCASSGQGPEAFFGQGTRLTVV.

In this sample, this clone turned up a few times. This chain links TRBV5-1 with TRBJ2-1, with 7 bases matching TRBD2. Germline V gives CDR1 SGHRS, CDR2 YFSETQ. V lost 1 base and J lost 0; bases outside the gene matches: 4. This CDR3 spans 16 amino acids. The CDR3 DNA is TGCGCCAGCAGCTTGTGGGGGAGGGACTCCTACAATGAGCAGTTCTTC. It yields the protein CASSLWGRDSYNEQFF.

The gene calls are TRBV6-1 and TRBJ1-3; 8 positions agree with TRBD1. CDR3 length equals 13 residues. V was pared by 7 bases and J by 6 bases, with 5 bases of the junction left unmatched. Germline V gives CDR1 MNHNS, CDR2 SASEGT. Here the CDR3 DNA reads TGTGCCAGCAATGGACAGGGCGTAAACACCATATATTTT. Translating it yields CASNGQGVNTIYF.

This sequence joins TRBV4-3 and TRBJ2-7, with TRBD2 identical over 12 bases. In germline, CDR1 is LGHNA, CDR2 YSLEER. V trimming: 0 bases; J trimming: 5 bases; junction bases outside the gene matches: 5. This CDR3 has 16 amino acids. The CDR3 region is CASSQDETSGSHEQYF. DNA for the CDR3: TGCGCCAGCAGCCAAGATGAGACTAGCGGGAGCCACGAGCAGTACTTC.

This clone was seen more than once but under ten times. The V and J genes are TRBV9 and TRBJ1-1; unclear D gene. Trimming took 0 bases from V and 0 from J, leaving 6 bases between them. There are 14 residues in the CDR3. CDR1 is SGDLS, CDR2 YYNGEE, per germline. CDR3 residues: CASSVAQMNTEAFF. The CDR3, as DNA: TGTGCCAGCAGCGTAGCACAGATGAACACTGAAGCTTTCTTT.

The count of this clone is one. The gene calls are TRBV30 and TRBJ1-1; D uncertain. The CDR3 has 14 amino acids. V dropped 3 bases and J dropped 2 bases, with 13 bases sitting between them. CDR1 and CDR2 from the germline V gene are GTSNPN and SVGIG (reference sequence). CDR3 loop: CAWRLMMGNTEAFF. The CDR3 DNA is TGTGCCTGGAGACTGATGATGGGCAACACTGAAGCTTTCTTT. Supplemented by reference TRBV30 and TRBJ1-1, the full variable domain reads SQTIHQWPATLVQPVGSPLSLECTVEGTSNPNLYWYRQAAGRGLQLLFYSVGIGQISSEVPQNLSASRPQDRQFILSSKKLLLSDSGFYLCAWRLMMGNTEAFFGQGTRLTVV.

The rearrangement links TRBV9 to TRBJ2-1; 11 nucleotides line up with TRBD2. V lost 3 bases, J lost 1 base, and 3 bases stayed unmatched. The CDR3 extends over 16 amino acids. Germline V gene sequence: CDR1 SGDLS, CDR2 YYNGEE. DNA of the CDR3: TGTGCCAGCAGCGCCGGACTAGCGGGTTCCTACAATGAGCAGTTCTTC. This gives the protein CASSAGLAGSYNEQFF.

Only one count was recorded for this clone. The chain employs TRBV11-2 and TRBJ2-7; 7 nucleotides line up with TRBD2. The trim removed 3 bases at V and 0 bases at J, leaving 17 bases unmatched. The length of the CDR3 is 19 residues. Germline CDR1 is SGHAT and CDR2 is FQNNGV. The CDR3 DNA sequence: TGTGCCAGCAGCTTGAGGCCCAGAAGCGGGGCCCTCCCCTCCTACGAGCAGTACTTC. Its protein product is CASSLRPRSGALPSYEQYF.

CDR3 in amino acids: CAISKSFSDEQYF. The CDR3 DNA follows: TGTGCCATCAGTAAGAGCTTTTCCGACGAGCAGTACTTC. This chain links TRBV10-3 with TRBJ2-7, with D unclear. CDR1 ENHRY and CDR2 SYGVKD come from the germline V gene. The CDR3 loop spans 13 amino acids. With 5 bases removed from V and 5 bases from J, the gap between germline ends came to 13 bases.

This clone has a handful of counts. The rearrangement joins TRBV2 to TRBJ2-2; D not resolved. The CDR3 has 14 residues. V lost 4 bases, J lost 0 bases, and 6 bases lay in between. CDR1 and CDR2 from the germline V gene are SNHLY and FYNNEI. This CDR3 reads CASSALPNTGELFF. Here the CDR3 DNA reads TGTGCCAGCAGTGCCCTACCGAACACCGGGGAGCTGTTTTTT. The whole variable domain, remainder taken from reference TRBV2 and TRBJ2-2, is EPEVTQTPSHQVTQMGQEVILRCVPISNHLYFYWYRQILGQKVEFLVSFYNNEISEKSEIFDDQFSVERPDGSNFTLKIRSTKLEDSAMYFCASSALPNTGELFFGEGSRLTVL.

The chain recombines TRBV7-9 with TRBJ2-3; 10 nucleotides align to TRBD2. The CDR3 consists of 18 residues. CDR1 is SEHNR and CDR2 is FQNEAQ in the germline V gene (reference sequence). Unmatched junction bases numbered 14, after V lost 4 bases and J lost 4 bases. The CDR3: CASSSPRASGRTSDTQYF. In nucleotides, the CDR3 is TGTGCCAGCAGCTCCCCGAGAGCTAGCGGGAGAACATCAGATACGCAGTATTTT.

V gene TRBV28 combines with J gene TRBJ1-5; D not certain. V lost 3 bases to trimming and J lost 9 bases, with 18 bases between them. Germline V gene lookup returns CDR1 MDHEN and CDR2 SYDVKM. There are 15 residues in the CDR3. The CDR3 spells CASSFVGAGVVPQHF. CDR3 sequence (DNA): TGTGCCAGCAGTTTTGTGGGCGCCGGGGTAGTGCCCCAGCATTTT.

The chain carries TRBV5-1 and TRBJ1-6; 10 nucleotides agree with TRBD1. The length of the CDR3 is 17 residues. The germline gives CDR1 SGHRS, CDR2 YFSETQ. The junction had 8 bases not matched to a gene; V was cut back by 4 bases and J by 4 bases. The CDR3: CASSSAGTGAYNSPLHF. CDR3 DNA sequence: TGCGCCAGCAGCAGCGCCGGGACAGGGGCATATAATTCACCCCTCCACTTT.

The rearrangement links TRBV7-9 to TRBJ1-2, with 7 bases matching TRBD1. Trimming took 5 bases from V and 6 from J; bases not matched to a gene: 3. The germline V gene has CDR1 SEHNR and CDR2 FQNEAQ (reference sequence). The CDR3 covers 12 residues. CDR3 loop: CASSRDRDGYTF. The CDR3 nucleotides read TGTGCCAGCAGCCGCGACAGGGATGGCTACACCTTC.

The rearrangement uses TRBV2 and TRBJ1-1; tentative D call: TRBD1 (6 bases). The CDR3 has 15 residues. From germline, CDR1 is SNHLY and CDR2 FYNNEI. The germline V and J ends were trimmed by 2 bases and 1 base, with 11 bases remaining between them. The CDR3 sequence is CASSEWGGGNTEAFF. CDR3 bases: TGTGCCAGCAGTGAATGGGGAGGGGGGAACACTGAAGCTTTCTTT.

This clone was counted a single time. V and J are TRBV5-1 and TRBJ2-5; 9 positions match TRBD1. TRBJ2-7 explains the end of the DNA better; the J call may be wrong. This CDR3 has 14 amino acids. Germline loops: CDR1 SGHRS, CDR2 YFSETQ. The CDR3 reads CASSLAGTGNEQYF. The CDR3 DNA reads TGCGCCAGCAGCTTGGCGGGGACAGGGAACGAGCAGTACTTC.

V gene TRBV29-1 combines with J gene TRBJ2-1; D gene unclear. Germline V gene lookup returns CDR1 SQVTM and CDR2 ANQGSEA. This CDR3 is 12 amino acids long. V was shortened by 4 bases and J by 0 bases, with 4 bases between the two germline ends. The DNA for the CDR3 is TGCAGCGTTGCTTCCTCCTACAATGAGCAGTTCTTC. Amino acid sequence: CSVASSYNEQFF.